One sample yielded the 25 T cell receptor beta chains listed below, sequenced in a study of blood T cell repertoires in COVID-19. Libraries were prepared by immunoSEQ multiplex PCR; TCRdb keeps only in-frame clonotypes and omits some of them. The table has about 310,000 clones, roughly nine tenths seen once. What was sequenced was PBMCs or T cells enriched from blood (not recorded which). These receptors were obtained from a woman in her 30s who had recovered from COVID-19.

As DNA, the CDR3 is TGTGCCAGCAGCCAAGGTTGGGGGGGTTCGGAGACCCAGTACTTC. Protein: CASSQGWGGSETQYF. This chain links TRBV3-1 (or the pseudogene TRBV3-2) with TRBJ2-5; 7 bases match TRBD2. Unmatched junction bases numbered 7, after V lost 1 base and J lost 5 bases. The germline V gene encodes CDR1 LGHDT and CDR2 YNNKEL (reference sequence). The CDR3 is 15 amino acids.

The chain links TRBV28 to TRBJ1-4, with D hard to call. Between the trimmed V and J ends, which lost 3 bases and 7 bases, there was a span of 15 bases. Germline V gene lookup returns CDR1 MDHEN and CDR2 SYDVKM. This CDR3 is built from 15 residues. The CDR3 loop reads CASSFRSGVGEKLFF. The CDR3 DNA reads TGTGCCAGCAGTTTTAGGTCCGGGGTCGGTGAAAAACTGTTTTTT.

V is TRBV4-1 and J is TRBJ2-1; 12 bases align to TRBD2. CDR3 length: 17 residues. V lost 4 bases to trimming and J lost 6 bases; unmatched junction nucleotides: 10. Per germline, CDR1 MGHRA and CDR2 YSYEKL. CDR3 region: CASSRFGLAGNINEQFF. CDR3 DNA sequence: TGCGCCAGCAGCCGGTTCGGACTAGCGGGAAATATCAATGAGCAGTTCTTC.

This chain links TRBV5-5 with TRBJ1-5; the D gene is possibly TRBD1 (6 bases). Germline CDR1 and CDR2: SGHKS and YYEKEE (reference sequence). The V and J ends lost 2 bases and 6 bases respectively, with 18 bases between them. The CDR3 runs 16 residues. Here the CDR3 reads CASSFFIGGGGQPQHF. The CDR3 bases are TGTGCCAGCAGCTTCTTTATTGGTGGGGGCGGTCAGCCCCAGCATTTT.

The gene calls are TRBV9 and TRBJ2-1, with 7 bases that match TRBD2. Unmatched junction bases numbered 7, after V lost 3 bases and J lost 10 bases. The CDR3 length is 13 residues. Germline CDR1 SGDLS, CDR2 YYNGEE. The CDR3 loop is CASSARLAGEQFF. The CDR3 DNA follows: TGTGCCAGCAGCGCAAGACTAGCCGGAGAGCAGTTCTTC.

Only one count was recorded for this clone. V and J are TRBV18 and TRBJ1-1; TRBD1 might be the D (5 bases). The CDR3 contains 14 residues. Between the trimmed V and J ends, which lost 6 bases and 5 bases, there was a span of 16 bases. CDR1 KGHSH and CDR2 LQKENI come from the germline V gene. For the CDR3, the DNA is TGTGCCAGCTCCCTTTACGGGGGGGTGACTGAAGCTTTCTTT. Amino acids: CASSLYGGVTEAFF. Together with reference TRBV18 and TRBJ1-1, the CDR3 gives the full variable domain: NAGVMQNPRHLVRRRGQEARLRCSPMKGHSHVYWYRQLPEEGLKFMVYLQKENIIDESGMPKERFSAEFPKEGPSILRIQQVVRGDSAAYFCASSLYGGVTEAFFGQGTRLTVV.

The J gene is TRBJ1-4, the V gene TRBV19, with a weak D call TRBD1 (5 bases). Germline V gene lookup returns CDR1 LNHDA and CDR2 SQIVND (reference sequence). The CDR3 sequence is 16 residues long. V lost 4 bases and J lost 0, with 12 bases in between. The chain's CDR3 is CASSTRVAATNEKLFF. DNA of the CDR3: TGTGCCAGTAGTACCAGGGTTGCGGCAACTAATGAAAAACTGTTTTTT.

In this sample, this clone turned up a few times. The genes are TRBV10-3 and TRBJ2-2; TRBD2 matches 10 bases. CDR1 ENHRY and CDR2 SYGVKD come from the germline V gene. This CDR3 has 15 residues. J was trimmed by 8 bases and V by 7 bases; bases with no gene match: 10. The CDR3 loop is CAIMSSGRGSGELFF. CDR3 sequence (DNA): TGTGCCATCATGTCTAGCGGGAGAGGTTCTGGGGAGCTGTTTTTT.

The genes are TRBV6-6 and TRBJ2-5, with a possible D match to TRBD1 (5 bases). V shed 6 bases and J shed 3 bases, with 8 bases lying between them. The CDR3 sequence is 12 residues long. CDR1 and CDR2 from the germline V gene are MNHNY and SVGAGI (reference sequence). CDR3 region: CASSVGEETQYF. The CDR3 DNA is TGTGCCAGCAGCGTAGGGGAAGAGACCCAGTACTTC.

The CDR3 DNA reads TGTGCCAGCAGCCCCTTGGACAGGGTCAGAGCTGGGGCCAACGTCCTGACTTTC. It is translated as CASSPLDRVRAGANVLTF. The genes are TRBV7-2 and TRBJ2-6, with 8 nucleotides matching TRBD1. Germline V lookup: CDR1 SGHTA, CDR2 FQGNSA. The CDR3 spans 18 residues. V trimming: 5 bases; J trimming: 2 bases; junction bases outside the gene matches: 11.

The V gene is TRBV29-1, the J gene TRBJ2-1; TRBD1 matches 9 bases. This CDR3 spans 15 amino acids. Looked up from germline, CDR1 is SQVTM and CDR2 is ANQGSEA. J was trimmed by 0 bases and V by 7 bases; bases with no gene match: 7. The CDR3 sequence is CSAQQGAHSYNEQFF. DNA of the CDR3: TGCAGCGCCCAACAGGGGGCCCACTCCTACAATGAGCAGTTCTTC.

The chain carries TRBV4-1 and TRBJ2-1, with 9 bases that match TRBD2. V trimming: 0 bases; J trimming: 5 bases; junction bases outside the gene matches: 20. The germline CDR1 and CDR2 sequences are MGHRA and YSYEKL. This CDR3 region has 21 residues. In DNA, the CDR3 is TGCGCCAGCAGCCAAGATTGGAAGGGGATAAGCGGGAGGCCTTTAAACAATGAGCAGTTCTTC. It encodes CASSQDWKGISGRPLNNEQFF.

This chain uses TRBV10-3 with TRBJ2-1; no firm D call. The CDR3 is 14 amino acids. The germline V gene has CDR1 ENHRY and CDR2 SYGVKD. V lost 7 bases and J 9 bases, leaving 19 bases between the germline ends. Here the CDR3 DNA reads TGTGCCATCACCCCGAGCATAGACTCGGTTGAGCAGTTCTTC. Amino acids: CAITPSIDSVEQFF.

This clone showed up just once. The CDR3 sequence: CASSLAGGEGMQFF. The CDR3 bases are TGCGCCAGCAGCTTGGCGGGGGGAGAGGGGATGCAGTTCTTC. V and J are TRBV5-1 and TRBJ2-1, with 7 bases aligning to TRBD2. This CDR3 has 14 amino acids. J was trimmed by 12 bases and V by 0 bases; bases with no gene match: 9. The germline CDR1 and CDR2 sequences are SGHRS and YFSETQ.

This rearrangement joins TRBV27 to TRBJ1-5; no definite D call. The CDR3 has 14 residues. Trimming cost V 0 bases and J 6 bases, with 9 bases left between them. The germline CDR1 and CDR2 sequences are MNHEY and SMNVEV (reference sequence). CDR3 loop: CASSLSARFQPQHF. The CDR3, as DNA: TGTGCCAGCAGTTTATCAGCGCGGTTTCAGCCCCAGCATTTT.

The chain recombines TRBV4-3 with TRBJ1-2, with 9 bases lining up with TRBD1. This CDR3 is 17 amino acids long. Germline trimming cut 4 bases from V and 2 bases from J; bases unmatched to any gene: 11. Per germline, CDR1 LGHNA and CDR2 YSLEER. The CDR3 bases are TGCGCCAGCAGCCTCCGAACGAGTGGGACAGGGAACTATGGCTACACCTTC. Its protein is CASSLRTSGTGNYGYTF.

The gene calls are TRBV27 and TRBJ1-2, with 7 bases aligning to TRBD1. The CDR3 is 15 residues long. V lost 5 bases, J lost 6 bases, and 12 bases stayed unmatched. Germline V lookup: CDR1 MNHEY, CDR2 SMNVEV (reference sequence). The CDR3 nucleotides are TGTGCCAGCAGTCCACGCCCTGACAGGGATAATGGCTACACCTTC. It encodes CASSPRPDRDNGYTF.

The chain is built from TRBV6-5 and TRBJ2-7; TRBD1 aligns across 8 bases. Germline V lookup: CDR1 MNHEY, CDR2 SVGAGI. This CDR3 is 15 amino acids long. The V gene end was trimmed by 2 bases and the J gene end by 1 base; junction bases not matched to a gene: 4. CDR3 sequence reads: CASSYVTGVSYEQYF. The CDR3 region has the DNA TGTGCCAGCAGTTACGTGACAGGGGTTTCCTACGAGCAGTACTTC.

J is TRBJ2-1 and V is TRBV6-2 or TRBV6-3; D might be TRBD2 (6 bases). The CDR3 is 12 amino acids. With 2 bases removed from V and 15 bases from J, the gap between germline ends came to 14 bases. CDR1 is MNHEY, CDR2 SVGEGT, per germline. CDR3 protein: CASSYPGRTMFF. For the CDR3, the DNA is TGTGCCAGCAGTTACCCGGGACGGACTATGTTCTTC.

This clone was seen just once. This sequence joins TRBV6-2 or TRBV6-3 and TRBJ2-1; 8 bases match TRBD2. The CDR3 is 16 residues long. Germline-derived CDR1 and CDR2 are MNHEY and SVGEGT. The V and J ends lost 6 bases and 4 bases, in that order; junction bases with no gene match: 11. As DNA, the CDR3 is TGTGCCAGCAGCGACGTGTTGCGGGGGGCTTACAATGAGCAGTTCTTC. Amino acid sequence: CASSDVLRGAYNEQFF.

This clone was counted many times. This chain links TRBV4-1 with TRBJ1-1; 7 positions match TRBD1. The CDR3 consists of 14 residues. Germline V gene data show CDR1 as MGHRA and CDR2 as YSYEKL. V lost 5 bases and J lost 3; bases outside the gene matches: 6. The CDR3 sequence: CASSYGTEYTEAFF. The CDR3 DNA sequence: TGCGCCAGCAGCTATGGGACAGAATACACTGAAGCTTTCTTT.

The chain joins TRBV2 to TRBJ2-7, with TRBD2 as a possible D gene (5 bases). Germline V gives CDR1 SNHLY, CDR2 FYNNEI. Deletions cut 4 bases from V and 0 bases from J, with 13 bases between. The CDR3 covers 15 residues. The DNA of the CDR3 is TGTGCCAGCAGTGTTCTCCGGGATAGCTCCTACGAGCAGTACTTC. Its protein product is CASSVLRDSSYEQYF.

This clone was observed a few times. J is TRBJ1-5 and V is TRBV9; D is unclear. CDR3 length: 13 residues. Germline-derived CDR1 and CDR2 are SGDLS and YYNGEE. The germline V and J ends were trimmed by 3 bases and 0 bases, with 4 bases remaining between them. The DNA of the CDR3 is TGTGCCAGCAGCGGCTATAGCAATCAGCCCCAGCATTTT. Translating gives CASSGYSNQPQHF.

CDR3 sequence reads: CASSLSTGNYGYTF. The CDR3 DNA sequence: TGTGCCAGCAGTTTATCGACGGGGAACTATGGCTACACCTTC. The genes are TRBV27 and TRBJ1-2; D is ambiguous. This CDR3 has 14 amino acids. Germline values: CDR1 MNHEY, CDR2 SMNVEV (reference sequence). Trimming pared 0 bases from V and 2 bases from J, leaving 7 bases between.

The V call is TRBV27, the J call TRBJ2-1; no reliable D call. The CDR3 covers 14 residues. Germline loops: CDR1 MNHEY, CDR2 SMNVEV (reference sequence). Deletions cut 6 bases from V and 1 base from J, with 10 bases between. The CDR3 loop is CASSNTNSYNEQFF. CDR3 bases: TGTGCCAGCAGCAACACTAATTCCTACAATGAGCAGTTCTTC.